This T cell receptor (beta chain) was profiled in a study of shared clonotypes between healthy human individuals. Study context: Each donor contributed plates that comprised three CD4 naive, three CD4 memory, two CD8 naive and one CD8 memory.

Measured with immunoSEQ multiplex PCR; TCRdb has only the in-frame clones, and not every one. The table shows 2 million or so clones, with 90% to 95% occurring only once. Germline-derived CDR1 and CDR2 are SGHTA and FQGNSA. This CDR3 contains 16 residues. The J segment lost 4 bases and the V segment lost 5 bases, leaving 10 bases of the junction unmatched. Findings and caveats of the study: It was the non-shared clonotypes that had lower generation probabilities than clonotypes shared by all four donors. Shared clonotypes: about 4.6% naive CD4, about 4% naive CD8, less than 2.5% memory CD4, about 0.4% memory CD8. Clonotype sharing among donors was expected to depend on sequencing depth.

A remark on this clone: The antigen is unknown.

The origin of this receptor is a man between 18 and 29 years old in good health. V gene TRBV7-2 combines with J gene TRBJ2-1; TRBD2 aligns across 8 bases. Sequencing used naive CD4+ T cells sorted from blood. The sample's subset: CD45RA+ positively selected. CDR3 loop: CASSPRGSGGYNEQFF. CDR3 in DNA: TGTGCCAGCAGCCCCCGGGGGAGCGGGGGTTACAATGAGCAGTTCTTC.